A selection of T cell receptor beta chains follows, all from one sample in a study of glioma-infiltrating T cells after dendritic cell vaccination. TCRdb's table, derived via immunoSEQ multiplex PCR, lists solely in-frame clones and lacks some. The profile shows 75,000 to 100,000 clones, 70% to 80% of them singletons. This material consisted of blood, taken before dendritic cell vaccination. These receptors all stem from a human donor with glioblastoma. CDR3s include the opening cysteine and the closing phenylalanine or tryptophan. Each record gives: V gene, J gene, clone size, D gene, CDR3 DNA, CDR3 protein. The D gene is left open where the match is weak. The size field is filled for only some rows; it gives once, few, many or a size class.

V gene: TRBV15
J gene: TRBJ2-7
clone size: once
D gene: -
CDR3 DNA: TGTGCCACCAGCAGAGGGGAGGAGGGGGCGAGAGAGCAGTACTTC
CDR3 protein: CATSRGEEGAREQYF

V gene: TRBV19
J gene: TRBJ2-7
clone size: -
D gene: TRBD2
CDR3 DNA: TGTGCCAGTAGTATAGAGGCGGCTAGCGGAGCCTACGAGCAGTACTTC
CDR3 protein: CASSIEAASGAYEQYF

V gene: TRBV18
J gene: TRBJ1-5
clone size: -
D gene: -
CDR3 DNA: TGTGCCAGCTCAACGACAGGTGCTCAGCCCCAGCATTTT
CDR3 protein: CASSTTGAQPQHF

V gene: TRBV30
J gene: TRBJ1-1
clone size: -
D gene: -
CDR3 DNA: TGTGCCTGGAGTGCCCTAGGACTGAAAGCTTTCTTT
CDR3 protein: CAWSALGLKAFF

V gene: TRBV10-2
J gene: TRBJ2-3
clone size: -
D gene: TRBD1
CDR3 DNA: TGCGCCAGCAGGACAGGGGCAGATACGCAGTATTTT
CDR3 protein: CASRTGADTQYF

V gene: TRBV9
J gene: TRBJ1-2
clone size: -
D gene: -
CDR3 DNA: TGTGCCAGCAGCTTCCGCCGGGACAACGACTATGGCTACACCTTC
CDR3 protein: CASSFRRDNDYGYTF

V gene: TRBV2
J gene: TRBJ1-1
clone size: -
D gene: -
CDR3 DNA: TGTGCCAGCAGTGGGTTCAGCAGGCGAACTGAAGCTTTCTTT
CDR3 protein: CASSGFSRRTEAFF

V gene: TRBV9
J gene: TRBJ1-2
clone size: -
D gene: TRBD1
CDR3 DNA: TGTGCCAGCAGCGTAGGGGGACAGGGAAAAGGAAGCTATGGCTACACCTTC
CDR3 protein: CASSVGGQGKGSYGYTF

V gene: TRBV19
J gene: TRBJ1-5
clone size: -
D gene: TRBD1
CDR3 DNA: TGTGCCAGTAGTATAATGGGACAGGGAATAAATCAGCCCCAGCATTTT
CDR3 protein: CASSIMGQGINQPQHF

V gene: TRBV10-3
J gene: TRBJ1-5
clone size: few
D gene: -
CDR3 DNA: TGTGCCACCTCCCGGGACACCGAAAATCAGCCCCAGCATTTT
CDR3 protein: CATSRDTENQPQHF

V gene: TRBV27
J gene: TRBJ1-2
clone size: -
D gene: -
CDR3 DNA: TGTGCCAGCAGTTTATCGTTGGGGAGTGGCTACACCTTC
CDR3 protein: CASSLSLGSGYTF

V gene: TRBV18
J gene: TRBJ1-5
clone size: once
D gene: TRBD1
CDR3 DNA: TGTGCCAGCTCACCAGGACAGGGCGGGAATCAGCCCCAGCATTTT
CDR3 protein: CASSPGQGGNQPQHF

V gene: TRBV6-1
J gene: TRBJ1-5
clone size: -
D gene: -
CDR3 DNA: TGTGCCAGCAGTGAGGGGGGTCAGCCCCAGCATTTT
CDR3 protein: CASSEGGQPQHF

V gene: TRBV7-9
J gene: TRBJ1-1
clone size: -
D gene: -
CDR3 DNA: TGTGCCAGCAGCCGTTCGACAGCAAACACTGAAGCTTTCTTT
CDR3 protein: CASSRSTANTEAFF

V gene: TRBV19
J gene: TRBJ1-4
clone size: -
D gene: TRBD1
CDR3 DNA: TGTGCCAGTAGTATATTGGGACAGGACTCTGAAAAACTGTTTTTT
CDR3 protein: CASSILGQDSEKLFF